Presented here are 18 T cell receptor beta chains from one specimen sequenced in a study of cytomegalovirus exposure and HLA in healthy donors. Sequencing was performed with immunoSEQ multiplex PCR; in TCRdb, only in-frame clones are kept and a portion is missing. The sample has around 150,000 clones, 75% to 90% seen once. Specimen: PBMCs. All receptors come from a woman between 18 and 29 years old in good health and CMV-seronegative.

The V and J genes are TRBV6-1 and TRBJ1-1, with D perhaps matching TRBD1 (6 bases). The germline gives CDR1 MNHNS, CDR2 SASEGT. The V end lost 4 bases, the J end lost 5 bases, and 17 bases lay between the germline ends. The CDR3 spans 15 residues. CDR3 bases: TGTGCCAGCAGTGCTAAACAGGGAGCGAGGACTGAAGCTTTCTTT. Translating gives CASSAKQGARTEAFF.

The chain uses TRBV30 and TRBJ2-5; 8 nucleotides align to TRBD2. V shed 8 bases, J shed 5 bases, and the junction held 19 bases outside the gene matches. Germline loops: CDR1 GTSNPN, CDR2 SVGIG (reference sequence). The CDR3 is 16 amino acids. This CDR3 reads CARSFGGTSGTETQYF. CDR3 DNA sequence: TGTGCCCGATCGTTTGGGGGGACTAGTGGGACGGAGACCCAGTACTTC.

A few counts support this clone. J is TRBJ2-7 and V is TRBV5-5, with D perhaps matching TRBD1 (6 bases). V lost 0 bases to trimming and J lost 1 base, with 14 bases between them. Looked up from germline, CDR1 is SGHKS and CDR2 is YYEKEE (reference sequence). The CDR3 is 16 amino acids. DNA for the CDR3: TGTGCCAGCAGCTTGGTGGGGGCAGGGGTATCCTACGAGCAGTACTTC. Protein product: CASSLVGAGVSYEQYF.

The V and J genes are TRBV14 and TRBJ2-7, with 9 positions matching TRBD1. The V segment lost 6 bases and the J segment 4 bases; nucleotides outside the gene matches: 10. This CDR3 has 15 amino acids. Germline loops: CDR1 SGHDN, CDR2 FVKESK. This chain's CDR3 is CASSSTGTGYYEQYF. The CDR3 DNA follows: TGTGCCAGCAGTAGTACCGGGACAGGGTATTACGAGCAGTACTTC.

This CDR3 reads CASSHRDSPYEQYF. The CDR3 DNA sequence: TGCGCCAGCAGCCACCGGGACAGTCCCTACGAGCAGTACTTC. The rearrangement joins TRBV10-1 to TRBJ2-7; 7 nucleotides match TRBD1. The CDR3 length is 14 residues. V was clipped by 6 bases and J by 2 bases; unmatched bases: 7. Germline V gives CDR1 WNHNN, CDR2 SYGVQD (reference sequence).

CDR3 loop: CASSQQGMAGELFF. CDR3 DNA sequence: TGCGCCAGCAGCCAACAGGGGATGGCCGGGGAGCTGTTTTTT. V is TRBV4-1 and J is TRBJ2-2, with a possible D match to TRBD1 (6 bases). V was trimmed by 2 bases and J by 6 bases, leaving 10 bases between them. CDR3 size: 14 residues. From germline, CDR1 is MGHRA and CDR2 YSYEKL.

The rearrangement joins TRBV5-6 to TRBJ2-7, with D possibly being TRBD2 (5 bases). V lost 3 bases to trimming and J lost 4 bases, with 11 bases between them. Germline CDR1 and CDR2: SGHDT and YYEEEE. This CDR3 comprises 13 residues. Written as DNA, the CDR3 is TGTGCCAGCAGCTCCGCGGGCCCATACGAGCAGTACTTC. Protein product: CASSSAGPYEQYF.

The J gene is TRBJ1-6, the V gene TRBV7-8; D perhaps matches TRBD1 (6 bases). Germline CDR1 SGHVS, CDR2 FQNEAQ. The CDR3 covers 15 residues. Trimming pared 1 base from V and 8 bases from J, leaving 12 bases between. The DNA for the CDR3 is TGTGCCAGCAGCTTAGTTTGGGACACCTATTCACCCCTCCACTTT. Encoded protein: CASSLVWDTYSPLHF.

V gene TRBV5-1 combines with J gene TRBJ2-1; 7 bases line up with TRBD1. Trimming at V came to 6 bases and at J to 7 bases, leaving 4 bases not matched to a gene. The CDR3 extends over 12 amino acids. Germline lookup yields CDR1 SGHRS and CDR2 YFSETQ. The CDR3 nucleotides read TGCGCCAGCAACAGGGGATGGAATGAGCAGTTCTTC. It is translated as CASNRGWNEQFF.

The rearrangement links TRBV9 to TRBJ2-7, with 8 positions matching TRBD1. After removal of 4 bases from V and 5 bases from J, the junction contained 8 bases not matched to a gene. Germline CDR1 is SGDLS and CDR2 is YYNGEE. The CDR3 extends over 14 amino acids. Here the CDR3 DNA reads TGTGCCAGCAGCCCCCGACAGGGGACCAACGAGCAGTACTTC. Translation gives CASSPRQGTNEQYF.

This clone was seen a handful of times. The chain employs TRBV7-2 and TRBJ2-5; 7 nucleotides line up with TRBD2. The germline V gene has CDR1 SGHTA and CDR2 FQGNSA. CDR3 size: 14 residues. The V gene end was trimmed by 5 bases and the J gene end by 1 base; junction bases not matched to a gene: 4. The CDR3 bases are TGTGCCAGCAGCAGGGAGGGGTTCCAAGAGACCCAGTACTTC. Amino acids: CASSREGFQETQYF.

The V and J genes are TRBV29-1 and TRBJ1-1; D unclear. The length of the CDR3 is 12 residues. Germline CDR1 reads SQVTM; CDR2 reads ANQGSEA. The V end was cut by 4 bases, the J end by 3 bases, with 9 bases between. CDR3 sequence: CSVVKGDTEAFF. DNA of the CDR3: TGCAGCGTTGTTAAGGGAGACACTGAAGCTTTCTTT.

The chain couples TRBV28 to TRBJ2-7; the D gene is possibly TRBD2 (6 bases). With 5 bases removed from V and 6 bases from J, the gap between germline ends came to 20 bases. Germline V gene sequence: CDR1 MDHEN, CDR2 SYDVKM. The CDR3 is made up of 15 amino acids. The DNA for the CDR3 is TGTGCCAGCAGTGCGCATTCGGGAGCTGGAGGCGAGCAGTACTTC. Its translation: CASSAHSGAGGEQYF.

The V call is TRBV30, the J call TRBJ1-4; the D gene is possibly TRBD1 (5 bases). Between the trimmed V and J ends, which lost 8 bases and 4 bases, there was a span of 23 bases. Germline V lookup: CDR1 GTSNPN, CDR2 SVGIG (reference sequence). The length of the CDR3 is 16 residues. This chain's CDR3 is CAAKAGNRLFNEKLFF. The CDR3 DNA reads as TGTGCCGCTAAGGCAGGGAATCGTCTCTTTAATGAAAAACTGTTTTTT. Drawing the rest from reference TRBV30 and TRBJ1-4, the complete variable domain is SQTIHQWPATLVQPVGSPLSLECTVEGTSNPNLYWYRQAAGRGLQLLFYSVGIGQISSEVPQNLSASRPQDRQFILSSKKLLLSDSGFYLCAAKAGNRLFNEKLFFGSGTQLSVL.

The chain is built from TRBV7-9 and TRBJ1-1, with 8 nucleotides matching TRBD1. V lost 2 bases, J lost 5 bases, and 4 bases stayed unmatched. Germline CDR1 SEHNR, CDR2 FQNEAQ (reference sequence). This CDR3 has 14 residues. In nucleotides, the CDR3 is TGTGCCAGCAGCTTACAGGGGGCAGGGACTGAAGCTTTCTTT. Its protein product is CASSLQGAGTEAFF.

The table lists this clone with a count of one. The chain has TRBV9 and TRBJ2-1; 7 nucleotides line up with TRBD1. The germline gives CDR1 SGDLS, CDR2 YYNGEE. Losses at the gene ends were 4 bases for V and 4 bases for J; bases not matched to a gene: 17. The CDR3 contains 18 residues. Here the CDR3 DNA reads TGTGCCAGCAGCCCCGACTCGACAGGGTACGGGGTATACAATGAGCAGTTCTTC. Translating gives CASSPDSTGYGVYNEQFF.

This clone was seen once. This rearrangement joins TRBV29-1 to TRBJ1-4; D unresolved. This CDR3 spans 11 amino acids. Trimming cost V 6 bases and J 13 bases, with 15 bases left between them. Germline V gene sequence: CDR1 SQVTM, CDR2 ANQGSEA. The CDR3 is CSVQIEGVLFF. In DNA, the CDR3 is TGCAGCGTCCAGATTGAGGGAGTACTGTTTTTT.

The chain uses TRBV19 and TRBJ1-5; possible D gene TRBD1, 5 bases. From germline, CDR1 is LNHDA and CDR2 SQIVND (reference sequence). This CDR3 is 17 amino acids long. Trimming took 2 bases from V and 2 from J, leaving 16 bases between them. This CDR3 reads CASSISIRGEGNQPQHF. The CDR3 nucleotides read TGTGCCAGTAGTATAAGTATCAGAGGGGAGGGCAATCAGCCCCAGCATTTT.